Below are 13 T cell receptor beta chains sequenced from a single sample in a study of CD8 T cells in ankylosing spondylitis. Study-level findings and limits: Characteristic, it appeared, of ankylosing spondylitis blood was a TCR beta motif of several highly homologous variants.

No antigen has been identified for these receptors. TCRdb re-analysed the 5' RACE reads in MiXCR, keeping a single row per CDR3 protein. The table has roughly 700,000 distinct CDR3 sequences, around 17% seen once. The sequencing sample was made of blood, either unsorted or a sorted T cell fraction (not recorded which). Source of these receptors: a male donor with ankylosing spondylitis.

The rearrangement uses TRBV18 and TRBJ1-5; 8 bases are a match to TRBD1. J was trimmed by 7 bases and V by 2 bases; bases with no gene match: 7. This CDR3 region has 15 residues. Per the germline V gene, CDR1 is KGHSH and CDR2 is LQKENI. Here the CDR3 DNA reads TGTGCCAGCTCACCAGGGCAGGGGGCATTGCAGCCCCAGCATTTT. Translation gives CASSPGQGALQPQHF.

CDR3 residues: CASSDLGYTQYF. The CDR3, as DNA: TGTGCCAGCAGTGACTTAGGTTATACGCAGTATTTT. This rearrangement joins TRBV25-1 to TRBJ2-3; no definite D call. The germline CDR1 and CDR2 sequences are MGHDK and SYGVNS. Trimming took 3 bases from V and 7 from J, leaving 8 bases between them. The CDR3 totals 12 residues.

The chain has TRBV13 and TRBJ1-1; D unclear. V dropped 0 bases and J dropped 1 base, with 12 bases sitting between them. CDR1 is PRHDT and CDR2 is FYEKMQ in the germline V gene (reference sequence). The CDR3 runs 16 residues. CDR3 sequence: CASSLGVEAGNTEAFF. The CDR3 DNA reads as TGTGCCAGCAGCTTAGGCGTCGAGGCTGGGAACACTGAAGCTTTCTTT.

The rearrangement links TRBV9 to TRBJ2-6; TRBD1 or TRBD2 may be the D gene (5 bases each). Germline V gives CDR1 SGDLS, CDR2 YYNGEE. Trimming removed 2 bases from V and 0 bases from J, with 15 bases in between. This CDR3 has 18 amino acids. The CDR3 sequence: CASSVAGSPTSGANVLTF. In DNA, the CDR3 is TGTGCCAGCAGCGTGGCAGGGAGCCCCACCTCTGGGGCCAACGTCCTGACTTTC.

This rearrangement joins TRBV7-3 to TRBJ2-1; 7 bases align to TRBD2. This CDR3 spans 15 amino acids. V lost 8 bases and J lost 6; bases outside the gene matches: 13. Germline V gene data show CDR1 as SGHTA and CDR2 as FQGTGA. In nucleotides, the CDR3 is TGTGCCAGCGGCCCGGGGGGATCACTAAGCAATGAGCAGTTCTTC. Translated, it gives CASGPGGSLSNEQFF.

The chain uses TRBV13 and TRBJ1-1; D is possibly TRBD1 (6 bases). CDR3 size: 15 residues. Germline V gene sequence: CDR1 PRHDT, CDR2 FYEKMQ (reference sequence). Trimming removed 5 bases from V and 0 bases from J, with 13 bases in between. CDR3 sequence reads: CASSPRGDMNTEAFF. The CDR3 DNA sequence: TGTGCCAGCAGCCCGAGGGGGGATATGAACACTGAAGCTTTCTTT.

This chain uses TRBV7-9 with TRBJ1-1; D not resolved. V was shortened by 5 bases and J by 8 bases, with 12 bases between the two germline ends. The CDR3 extends over 12 amino acids. Germline V gene lookup returns CDR1 SEHNR and CDR2 FQNEAQ (reference sequence). The CDR3, as DNA: TGTGCCAGCAGCGGGTGGAAAGGCGAAGCTTTCTTT. It encodes CASSGWKGEAFF.

A few counts support this clonotype. The rearrangement uses TRBV5-1 and TRBJ1-5; 9 bases are shared with TRBD1. Trimming took 4 bases from V and 6 from J; bases not matched to a gene: 8. The CDR3 has 15 residues. Germline CDR1 and CDR2: SGHRS and YFSETQ. For the CDR3, the DNA is TGCGCCAGCAGCAATGGGACAGGGAAGATTCAGCCCCAGCATTTT. Translation gives CASSNGTGKIQPQHF. Full variable domain (remainder filled in from reference TRBV5-1 and TRBJ1-5): KAGVTQTPRYLIKTRGQQVTLSCSPISGHRSVSWYQQTPGQGLQFLFEYFSETQRNKGNFPGRFSGRQFSNSRSEMNVSTLELGDSALYLCASSNGTGKIQPQHFGDGTRLSIL.

This clonotype was seen at least ten times. The chain combines TRBV29-1 with TRBJ2-5; TRBD2 agrees at 9 bases. CDR1 and CDR2 (germline): SQVTM, ANQGSEA. The ends lost 0 bases at V and 5 bases at J; junction bases unmatched: 4. The CDR3 sequence is 14 residues long. The chain's CDR3 is CSVEEGLARETQYF. CDR3 nucleotides: TGCAGCGTTGAAGAGGGACTAGCCCGGGAGACCCAGTACTTC.

There are a few counts of this clonotype. The gene calls are TRBV6-1 and TRBJ1-1, with D perhaps TRBD1 (5 bases). Germline assignment: CDR1 MNHNS and CDR2 SASEGT. V lost 8 bases and J 10 bases, leaving 20 bases between the germline ends. The CDR3 covers 13 residues. This CDR3 reads CASSPGGLGVAFF. CDR3 DNA sequence: TGTGCCAGCTCCCCCGGGGGGTTGGGGGTAGCTTTCTTT.

This clonotype occurred a few times. A read error may account for a junction end that differs from germline. This sequence joins TRBV5-6 and TRBJ2-5; D may be TRBD2 (5 bases). The CDR3 sequence is 11 residues long. CDR1 is SGHDT and CDR2 is YYEEEE in the germline V gene. This CDR3 reads CASSLSSRLAF. The CDR3 nucleotides read TGTGCCAGCAGCTTGTCCTCACGCCTAGCATTC.

This clonotype was seen only a few times. The chain has TRBV5-1 and TRBJ2-1, with 10 nucleotides matching TRBD2. V shed 0 bases and J 9 bases; nucleotides not matched to a gene: 12. The CDR3 is 17 residues long. CDR1 SGHRS and CDR2 YFSETQ come from the germline V gene. The CDR3 sequence is CASSLAPASGGSIEQFF. In DNA form, the CDR3 reads TGCGCCAGCAGCTTGGCCCCCGCTAGCGGGGGATCTATTGAGCAGTTCTTC.

V and J are TRBV2 and TRBJ2-5; D may match TRBD1 or TRBD2 (6 bases each). Germline lookup yields CDR1 SNHLY and CDR2 FYNNEI. Trimming left V 0 bases short and J 5 bases short, with 16 bases between. The CDR3 length is 16 residues. The CDR3 region has the DNA TGTGCCAGCAGTGAAGCGCGAGGGGGGCTGGATGAGACCCAGTACTTC. The encoded protein is CASSEARGGLDETQYF.